A selection of T cell receptor beta chains follows, all from one sample in a study of blood T cells in healthy people across ages. TCRdb ran MiXCR on the 5' RACE reads and lists one entry per CDR3 protein. The sample has approximately 1.5 million distinct CDR3 sequences, approximately 39% seen once. The sample was blood. The receptors derive from a woman between 18 and 29 years old in good health. The CDR3 runs from the conserved cysteine through the conserved F or W.

J gene: TRBJ2-3; V gene: TRBV4-1; CDR3 protein: CASSQGSAGGGDTQYF
J gene: TRBJ1-2; V gene: TRBV6-5; CDR3 protein: CASSPAVRWYGYTF
J gene: TRBJ1-4; V gene: TRBV5-5; CDR3 protein: CASSLERGAINEKLFF
J gene: -; V gene: TRBV30; CDR3 protein: CAWSVSREQYF
J gene: TRBJ1-4; V gene: TRBV6-5; CDR3 protein: CASSYSVGEKLFF
J gene: TRBJ1-1; V gene: TRBV10-3; CDR3 protein: CAISESRGLTEAFF
J gene: TRBJ1-1; V gene: TRBV20-1; CDR3 protein: CSAATGFEAFF
J gene: TRBJ2-7; V gene: TRBV27; CDR3 protein: CASSYSAGAYEQYF
J gene: TRBJ2-1; V gene: TRBV2; CDR3 protein: CASSASGIPDEQFF
J gene: TRBJ2-1; V gene: TRBV7-9; CDR3 protein: CASRRRTSMSNEQFF
J gene: TRBJ1-2; V gene: TRBV28; CDR3 protein: CDSSVGQGFYGYTF
J gene: TRBJ1-4; V gene: TRBV7-9; CDR3 protein: CASSPGGGKLFF
J gene: TRBJ2-4; V gene: TRBV4-3; CDR3 protein: CASSTRQGWGFVAKNIQYF
J gene: TRBJ2-5; V gene: TRBV6-5; CDR3 protein: CASSLLAGVNNEQYF
J gene: TRBJ2-5; V gene: TRBV7-9; CDR3 protein: CASSYRQGTQETQYF
J gene: TRBJ1-1; V gene: TRBV19; CDR3 protein: CASSKQGAGVNTEAFF
J gene: TRBJ1-2; V gene: TRBV25-1; CDR3 protein: CASSESREDYGHTF
J gene: TRBJ2-7; V gene: TRBV7-9; CDR3 protein: CASSKGSYEQYF
J gene: TRBJ2-3; V gene: TRBV2; CDR3 protein: CASNPAGGRTDTQYF
J gene: TRBJ1-2; V gene: TRBV2; CDR3 protein: CASSGPGTREGYTF
J gene: TRBJ1-2; V gene: TRBV20-1; CDR3 protein: CSAPFGRLSYGYTF
J gene: TRBJ2-1; V gene: TRBV29-1; CDR3 protein: CSVKVGTGIDEQFF